The 16 T cell receptor beta chains below come from one sample, sequenced in a study of PD-1 blockade in mismatch repair-deficient tumors. Repertoires were generated with immunoSEQ multiplex PCR, while TCRdb's copy carries only in-frame clones and drops some. In the table there are 40,000 to 65,000 clones, more than 65% of which are singletons. This specimen was peripheral blood, taken 20 weeks after starting pembrolizumab. Receptors originate from an adult with mismatch repair-deficient cancer.

The chain is built from TRBV7-2 and TRBJ2-7; a possible D gene is TRBD1 (5 bases). Trimming cost V 1 base and J 0 bases, with 16 bases left between them. The CDR3 loop spans 17 amino acids. Germline V gene lookup returns CDR1 SGHTA and CDR2 FQGNSA. This CDR3 reads CASSLEGKGLSSYEQYF. As DNA, the CDR3 is TGTGCCAGCAGCTTAGAGGGGAAGGGGTTAAGCTCCTACGAGCAGTACTTC.

This chain joins TRBV30 and TRBJ1-1; D ambiguous. The CDR3 spans 13 residues. From germline, CDR1 is GTSNPN and CDR2 SVGIG (reference sequence). Between the trimmed V and J ends, which lost 4 bases and 1 base, there was a span of 10 bases. The CDR3 coding sequence is TGTGCCTGGACGGGAACGGGGAACACTGAAGCTTTCTTT. This encodes CAWTGTGNTEAFF. Using reference TRBV30 and TRBJ1-1 for the parts outside the CDR3, the full variable domain is SQTIHQWPATLVQPVGSPLSLECTVEGTSNPNLYWYRQAAGRGLQLLFYSVGIGQISSEVPQNLSASRPQDRQFILSSKKLLLSDSGFYLCAWTGTGNTEAFFGQGTRLTVV.

The V and J genes are TRBV28 and TRBJ1-2; possible D gene TRBD1, 5 bases. The V end lost 11 bases, the J end lost 1 base, and 17 bases lay between the germline ends. Germline values: CDR1 MDHEN, CDR2 SYDVKM. The CDR3 length is 14 residues. The CDR3 loop is CAAGRRRLNYGYTF. In nucleotides, the CDR3 is TGTGCCGCAGGGAGACGCCGACTTAACTATGGCTACACCTTC.

This clone is termed medium-sized. This chain links TRBV6-5 with TRBJ2-7; weak D call: TRBD2 (6 bases). Germline V gives CDR1 MNHEY, CDR2 SVGAGI. The V and J ends lost 0 bases and 4 bases respectively, with 16 bases between them. The CDR3 spans 16 residues. The CDR3, as DNA: TGTGCCAGCAGTTACTCGCGGACTATCGTGCGGTACGAGCAGTACTTC. This encodes CASSYSRTIVRYEQYF.

The chain carries TRBV7-3 and TRBJ2-1; 10 nucleotides agree with TRBD2. V lost 3 bases and J lost 9; bases outside the gene matches: 8. The germline gives CDR1 SGHTA, CDR2 FQGTGA. CDR3 length: 15 residues. In nucleotides, the CDR3 is TGTGCCAGCAGCTTGACAGCGGGAGGGTGGGGTGAGCAGTTCTTC. It is translated as CASSLTAGGWGEQFF.

The V and J genes are TRBV14 and TRBJ1-3; 10 nucleotides agree with TRBD1. The CDR3 totals 17 residues. The V gene end was trimmed by 5 bases and the J gene end by 0 bases; junction bases not matched to a gene: 7. The germline V gene has CDR1 SGHDN and CDR2 FVKESK. This CDR3 reads CASSRWTGGDSGNTIYF. The CDR3 DNA follows: TGTGCCAGCAGCAGATGGACAGGGGGAGACTCTGGAAACACCATATATTTT.

The chain is built from TRBV9 and TRBJ2-1; 8 bases agree with TRBD2. V gave up 4 bases and J gave up 2 bases; unmatched junction bases: 2. This CDR3 contains 14 residues. The germline V gene encodes CDR1 SGDLS and CDR2 YYNGEE. The CDR3 here is CASSLAGTYNEQFF. In nucleotides, the CDR3 is TGTGCCAGCAGCCTAGCGGGTACCTACAATGAGCAGTTCTTC. Using reference TRBV9 and TRBJ2-1 for the parts outside the CDR3, the full variable domain is DSGVTQTPKHLITATGQRVTLRCSPRSGDLSVYWYQQSLDQGLQFLIQYYNGEERAKGNILERFSAQQFPDLHSELNLSSLELGDSALYFCASSLAGTYNEQFFGPGTRLTVL.

The chain has TRBV7-9 and TRBJ2-1; maybe TRBD1 (5 bases). Germline values: CDR1 SEHNR, CDR2 FQNEAQ (reference sequence). V lost 3 bases and J 8 bases, leaving 8 bases between the germline ends. The CDR3 runs 12 residues. The CDR3 region is CASSFIGDEQFF. CDR3 DNA sequence: TGTGCCAGCAGCTTCATAGGGGATGAGCAGTTCTTC.

V gene TRBV29-1 combines with J gene TRBJ1-2; no clear D gene. The CDR3 runs to 15 residues. V lost 0 bases and J 4 bases, leaving 15 bases between the germline ends. Looked up from germline, CDR1 is SQVTM and CDR2 is ANQGSEA. DNA for the CDR3: TGCAGCGTTGAAGATCTCATCAGGAACTTCTATGGCTACACCTTC. This sequence encodes CSVEDLIRNFYGYTF.

CDR3 DNA: TGCGCCAGCAGCTTGGGGTTCGACGGGGTTTACGAGCAGTACTTC. Translation gives CASSLGFDGVYEQYF. The chain has TRBV5-1 and TRBJ2-7; a possible D gene is TRBD2 (5 bases). Trimming stripped 0 bases from V and 4 bases from J, with 14 bases between. The CDR3 totals 15 residues. Germline V gives CDR1 SGHRS, CDR2 YFSETQ.

This sequence joins TRBV5-1 and TRBJ2-1; 8 bases line up with TRBD2. The germline gives CDR1 SGHRS, CDR2 YFSETQ. The junction had 0 bases not matched to a gene; V was cut back by 0 bases and J by 1 base. The CDR3 extends over 15 amino acids. CDR3 in amino acids: CASSLGLASYNEQFF. The CDR3 DNA reads TGCGCCAGCAGCTTGGGACTAGCGTCCTACAATGAGCAGTTCTTC.

This chain links TRBV6-4 with TRBJ2-2; 9 bases agree with TRBD2. Germline V gene lookup returns CDR1 MRHNA and CDR2 SNTAGT. CDR3 length equals 18 residues. V shed 6 bases and J 3 bases; nucleotides not matched to a gene: 14. CDR3 sequence (DNA): TGTGCCAGCAGCCGCCGCCCCGCGATAGCGGGAGACACCGGGGAGCTGTTTTTT. Residues: CASSRRPAIAGDTGELFF.

The J gene is TRBJ2-3, the V gene TRBV6-5, with 9 bases identical to TRBD2. The CDR3 has 13 amino acids. Trimming at V came to 6 bases and at J to 5 bases, leaving 3 bases not matched to a gene. Looked up from germline, CDR1 is MNHEY and CDR2 is SVGAGI. The CDR3 DNA reads TGTGCCAGCAGAGCGGGAGGTGTAGATACGCAGTATTTT. This gives the protein CASRAGGVDTQYF.

The chain combines TRBV5-4 with TRBJ2-7, with D unclear. Germline-derived CDR1 and CDR2 are SGHNT and YYREEE (reference sequence). This CDR3 has 14 residues. Trimming left V 3 bases short and J 3 bases short, with 13 bases between. Here the CDR3 reads CASSSQAVSYEQYF. CDR3 sequence (DNA): TGTGCCAGCAGCTCTCAGGCTGTAAGCTACGAGCAGTACTTC.

V and J are TRBV9 and TRBJ2-1, with a tentative D call TRBD2 (5 bases). V was cut by 5 bases and J by 6 bases, with 18 bases left in between. Germline loops: CDR1 SGDLS, CDR2 YYNGEE. The CDR3 is 15 amino acids. CDR3 protein: CASSSVIGVGNEQFF. CDR3 nucleotide sequence: TGTGCCAGCAGTAGCGTGATCGGGGTAGGCAATGAGCAGTTCTTC.

This chain connects TRBV5-1 to TRBJ2-7, with TRBD1 identical over 8 bases. The CDR3 covers 15 residues. V trimming: 4 bases; J trimming: 3 bases; junction bases outside the gene matches: 9. CDR1 is SGHRS and CDR2 is YFSETQ in the germline V gene. The CDR3 is CASSTQGDRIYEQYF. In nucleotides, the CDR3 is TGCGCCAGCAGCACCCAAGGGGACAGGATCTACGAGCAGTACTTC.